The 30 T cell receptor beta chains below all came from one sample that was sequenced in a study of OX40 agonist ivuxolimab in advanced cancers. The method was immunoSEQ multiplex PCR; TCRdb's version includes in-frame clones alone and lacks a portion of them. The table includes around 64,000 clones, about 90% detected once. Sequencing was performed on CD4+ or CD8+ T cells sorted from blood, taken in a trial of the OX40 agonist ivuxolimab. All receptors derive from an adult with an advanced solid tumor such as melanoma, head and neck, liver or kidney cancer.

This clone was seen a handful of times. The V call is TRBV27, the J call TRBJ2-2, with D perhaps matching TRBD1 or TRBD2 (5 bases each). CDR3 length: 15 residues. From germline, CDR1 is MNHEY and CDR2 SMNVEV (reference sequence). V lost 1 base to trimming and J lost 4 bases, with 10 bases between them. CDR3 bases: TGTGCCAGCAGTTTATGGGGACCTGCCACCGGGGAGCTGTTTTTT. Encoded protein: CASSLWGPATGELFF.

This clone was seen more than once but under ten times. CDR3: CASSVVGETGELFF. The CDR3 DNA sequence: TGTGCCAGCAGCGTAGTAGGGGAAACCGGGGAGCTGTTTTTT. The chain couples TRBV9 to TRBJ2-2, with D possibly matching TRBD1 (5 bases). Germline assignment: CDR1 SGDLS and CDR2 YYNGEE. The V end was cut by 0 bases, the J end by 5 bases, with 8 bases between. This CDR3 has 14 residues.

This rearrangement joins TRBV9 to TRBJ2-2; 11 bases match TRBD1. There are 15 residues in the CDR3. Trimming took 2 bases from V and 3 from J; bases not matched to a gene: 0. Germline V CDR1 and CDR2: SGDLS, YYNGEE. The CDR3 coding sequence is TGTGCCAGCAGCGTGGGACAGGGGGACACCGGGGAGCTGTTTTTT. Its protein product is CASSVGQGDTGELFF. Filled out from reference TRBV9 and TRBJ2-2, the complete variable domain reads DSGVTQTPKHLITATGQRVTLRCSPRSGDLSVYWYQQSLDQGLQFLIQYYNGEERAKGNILERFSAQQFPDLHSELNLSSLELGDSALYFCASSVGQGDTGELFFGEGSRLTVL.

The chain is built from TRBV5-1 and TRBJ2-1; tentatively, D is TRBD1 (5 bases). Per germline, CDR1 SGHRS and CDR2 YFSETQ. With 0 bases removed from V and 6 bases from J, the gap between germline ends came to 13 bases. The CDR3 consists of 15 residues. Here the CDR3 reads CASSLVDIRVNEQFF. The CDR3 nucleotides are TGCGCCAGCAGCTTGGTGGACATCAGAGTCAATGAGCAGTTCTTC. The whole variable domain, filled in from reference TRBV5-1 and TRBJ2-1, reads KAGVTQTPRYLIKTRGQQVTLSCSPISGHRSVSWYQQTPGQGLQFLFEYFSETQRNKGNFPGRFSGRQFSNSRSEMNVSTLELGDSALYLCASSLVDIRVNEQFFGPGTRLTVL.

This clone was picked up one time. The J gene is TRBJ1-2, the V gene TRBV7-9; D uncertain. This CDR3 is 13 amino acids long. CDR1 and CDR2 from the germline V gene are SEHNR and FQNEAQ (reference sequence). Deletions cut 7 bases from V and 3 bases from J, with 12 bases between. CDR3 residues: CASTARRDYGYTF. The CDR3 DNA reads TGTGCCAGCACCGCCAGACGGGACTATGGCTACACCTTC. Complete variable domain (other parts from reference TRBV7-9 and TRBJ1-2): DTGVSQNPRHKITKRGQNVTFRCDPISEHNRLYWYRQTLGQGPEFLTYFQNEAQLEKSRLLSDRFSAERPKGSFSTLEIQRTEQGDSAMYLCASTARRDYGYTFGSGTRLTVV.

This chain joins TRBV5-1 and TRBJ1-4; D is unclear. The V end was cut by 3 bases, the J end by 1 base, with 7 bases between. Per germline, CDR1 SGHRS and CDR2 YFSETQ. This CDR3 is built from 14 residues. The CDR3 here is CASSSGRTNEKLFF. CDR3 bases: TGCGCCAGCAGCTCCGGCCGAACTAATGAAAAACTGTTTTTT.

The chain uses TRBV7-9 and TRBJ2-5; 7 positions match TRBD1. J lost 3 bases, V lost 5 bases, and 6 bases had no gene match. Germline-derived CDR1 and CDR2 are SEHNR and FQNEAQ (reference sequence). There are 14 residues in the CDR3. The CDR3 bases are TGTGCCAGCAGCCCGACCGACAGGGAAGAGACCCAGTACTTC. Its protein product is CASSPTDREETQYF.

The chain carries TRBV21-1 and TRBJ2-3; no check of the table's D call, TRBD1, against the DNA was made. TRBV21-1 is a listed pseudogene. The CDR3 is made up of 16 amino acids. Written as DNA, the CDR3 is TGTGCCAGCAGCATCCGACAGGCCCCTAGCACAGATACGCAGTATTTT. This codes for CASSIRQAPSTDTQYF.

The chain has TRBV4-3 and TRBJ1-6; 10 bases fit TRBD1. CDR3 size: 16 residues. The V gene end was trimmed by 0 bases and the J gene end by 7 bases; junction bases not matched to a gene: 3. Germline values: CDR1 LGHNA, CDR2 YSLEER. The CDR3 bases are TGCGCCAGCAGCCAAGATGGGGGACAGGGGAATTCACCCCTCCACTTT. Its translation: CASSQDGGQGNSPLHF.

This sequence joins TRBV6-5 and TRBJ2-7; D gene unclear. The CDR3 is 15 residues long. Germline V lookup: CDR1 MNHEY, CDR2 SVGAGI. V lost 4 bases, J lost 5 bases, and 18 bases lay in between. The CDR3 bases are TGTGCCAGCAGTTCCACCTACATCAATCCTAACGAGCAGTACTTC. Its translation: CASSSTYINPNEQYF.

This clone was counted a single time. CDR3 in DNA: TGTGCCAGCAGCTTGCTAAGCAATCAGCCCCAGCATTTT. Its translation is CASSLLSNQPQHF. The chain joins TRBV7-9 to TRBJ1-5, with unresolved D. V lost 3 bases and J lost 1, with 4 bases in between. This CDR3 comprises 13 residues. The V gene's germline CDR1 is SEHNR and CDR2 FQNEAQ (reference sequence).

The DNA of the CDR3 is TGTGCCTGGAGGGCGAACAGGGGGCTTCGTGAAAAACTGTTTTTT. Protein sequence: CAWRANRGLREKLFF. The rearrangement links TRBV30 to TRBJ1-4, with TRBD1 identical over 9 bases. With V trimmed by 3 bases and J by 7 bases, 9 bases remained unmatched. Germline V lookup: CDR1 GTSNPN, CDR2 SVGIG (reference sequence). The length of the CDR3 is 15 residues.

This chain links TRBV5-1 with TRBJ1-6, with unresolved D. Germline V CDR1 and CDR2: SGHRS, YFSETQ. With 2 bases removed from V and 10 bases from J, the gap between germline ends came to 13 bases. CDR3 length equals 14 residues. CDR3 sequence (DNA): TGCGCCAGCAGCTTCTCCGAGGAGACCTCACCCCTCCACTTT. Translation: CASSFSEETSPLHF.

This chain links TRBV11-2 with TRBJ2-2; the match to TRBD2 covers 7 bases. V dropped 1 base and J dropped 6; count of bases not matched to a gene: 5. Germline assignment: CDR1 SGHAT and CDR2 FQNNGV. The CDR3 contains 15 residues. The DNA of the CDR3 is TGTGCCAGCAGCTTAGTGACTAGCTGGGCCGGGGAGCTGTTTTTT. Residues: CASSLVTSWAGELFF.

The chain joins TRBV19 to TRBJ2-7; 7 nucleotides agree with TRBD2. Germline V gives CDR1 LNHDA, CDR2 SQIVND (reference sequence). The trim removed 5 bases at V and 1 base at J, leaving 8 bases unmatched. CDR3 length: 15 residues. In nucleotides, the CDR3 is TGTGCCAGTAGTCTCCGGGACGGGGGGTCCTACGAGCAGTACTTC. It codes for CASSLRDGGSYEQYF.

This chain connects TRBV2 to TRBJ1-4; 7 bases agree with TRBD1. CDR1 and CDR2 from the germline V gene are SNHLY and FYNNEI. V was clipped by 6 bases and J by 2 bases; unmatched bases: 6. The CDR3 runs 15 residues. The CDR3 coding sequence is TGTGCCAGCAGGGTACAGGGGCGTACTAATGAAAAACTGTTTTTT. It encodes CASRVQGRTNEKLFF.

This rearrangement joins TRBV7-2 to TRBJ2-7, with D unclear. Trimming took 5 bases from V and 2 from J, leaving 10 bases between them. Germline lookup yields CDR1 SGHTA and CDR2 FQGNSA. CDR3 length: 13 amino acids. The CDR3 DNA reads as TGTGCCAGCAGCCCGACGAAGACCTACGAGCAGTACTTC. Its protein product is CASSPTKTYEQYF.

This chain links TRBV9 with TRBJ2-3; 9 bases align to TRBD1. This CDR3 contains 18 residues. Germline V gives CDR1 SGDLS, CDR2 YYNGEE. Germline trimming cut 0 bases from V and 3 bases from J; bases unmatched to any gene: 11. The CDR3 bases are TGTGCCAGCAGCGTAGGGAATGATGGGGGACAGGGAACAGATACGCAGTATTTT. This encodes CASSVGNDGGQGTDTQYF. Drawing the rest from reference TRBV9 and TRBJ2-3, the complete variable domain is DSGVTQTPKHLITATGQRVTLRCSPRSGDLSVYWYQQSLDQGLQFLIQYYNGEERAKGNILERFSAQQFPDLHSELNLSSLELGDSALYFCASSVGNDGGQGTDTQYFGPGTRLTVL.

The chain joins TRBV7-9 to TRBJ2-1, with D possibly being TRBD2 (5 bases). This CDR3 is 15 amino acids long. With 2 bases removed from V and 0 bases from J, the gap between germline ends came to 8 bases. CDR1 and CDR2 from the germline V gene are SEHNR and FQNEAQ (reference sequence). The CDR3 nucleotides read TGTGCCAGCAGCTTATTAGCGCACTCCTACAATGAGCAGTTCTTC. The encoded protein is CASSLLAHSYNEQFF.

The CDR3 DNA follows: TGCGCCAGCAGCTCCGCGGGAGATGCAGATACGCAGTATTTT. Residues: CASSSAGDADTQYF. V gene TRBV5-1 combines with J gene TRBJ2-3, with 7 nucleotides matching TRBD2. Germline V CDR1 and CDR2: SGHRS, YFSETQ. This CDR3 has 14 residues. The junction had 5 bases not matched to a gene; V was cut back by 3 bases and J by 4 bases.

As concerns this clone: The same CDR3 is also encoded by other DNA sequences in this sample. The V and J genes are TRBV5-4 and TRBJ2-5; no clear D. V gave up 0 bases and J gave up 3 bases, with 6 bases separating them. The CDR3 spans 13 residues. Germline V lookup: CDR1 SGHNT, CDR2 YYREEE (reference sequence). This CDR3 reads CASSLDRKETQYF. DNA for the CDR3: TGTGCCAGCAGCTTGGACAGAAAAGAGACCCAGTACTTC.

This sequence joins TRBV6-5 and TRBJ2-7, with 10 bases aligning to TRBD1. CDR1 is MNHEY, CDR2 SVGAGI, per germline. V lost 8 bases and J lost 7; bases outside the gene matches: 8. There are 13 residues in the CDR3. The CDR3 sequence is CASSGTGVGEQYF. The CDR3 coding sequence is TGTGCCAGCTCCGGGACAGGGGTAGGGGAGCAGTACTTC.

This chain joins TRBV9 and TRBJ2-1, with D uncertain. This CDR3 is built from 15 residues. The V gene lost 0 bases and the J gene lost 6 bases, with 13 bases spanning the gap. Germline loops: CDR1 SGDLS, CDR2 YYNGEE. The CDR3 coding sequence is TGTGCCAGCAGCGTAGCTTCTATCTCGGCCAATGAGCAGTTCTTC. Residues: CASSVASISANEQFF.

The CDR3: CASSSHGDEQYF. DNA for the CDR3: TGTGCCAGCAGCTCCCACGGGGACGAGCAGTACTTC. The chain recombines TRBV11-2 with TRBJ2-7, with D possibly TRBD2 on 5 matching bases. V lost 4 bases, J lost 5 bases, and 9 bases lay in between. The CDR3 is made up of 12 amino acids. Germline CDR1 reads SGHAT; CDR2 reads FQNNGV. Complete variable domain (other parts from reference TRBV11-2 and TRBJ2-7): EAGVAQSPRYKIIEKRQSVAFWCNPISGHATLYWYQQILGQGPKLLIQFQNNGVVDDSQLPKDRFSAERLKGVDSTLKIQPAKLEDSAVYLCASSSHGDEQYFGPGTRLTVT.

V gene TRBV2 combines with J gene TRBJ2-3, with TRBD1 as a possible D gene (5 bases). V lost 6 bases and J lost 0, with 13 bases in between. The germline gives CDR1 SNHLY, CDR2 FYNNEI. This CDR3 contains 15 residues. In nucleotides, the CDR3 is TGTGCCAGCAGGCTTGACAGTACTAGCACAGATACGCAGTATTTT. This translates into CASRLDSTSTDTQYF.

CDR3 amino acids: CASSFGAGPTEAFF. Here the CDR3 DNA reads TGTGCCAGCAGTTTTGGTGCAGGGCCCACTGAAGCTTTCTTT. The chain couples TRBV7-6 to TRBJ1-1; D is perhaps TRBD1 (5 bases). V was shortened by 6 bases and J by 4 bases, with 15 bases between the two germline ends. Germline V lookup: CDR1 SGHVS, CDR2 FNYEAQ. The CDR3 length is 14 residues.

The CDR3, as DNA: TGCAGCGTTGAACAGGGGGCAAAATTTGCCAATCAGCCCCAGCATTTT. Translating gives CSVEQGAKFANQPQHF. The rearrangement joins TRBV29-1 to TRBJ1-5; TRBD1 matches at 8 bases. The CDR3 covers 16 residues. Germline CDR1 and CDR2: SQVTM and ANQGSEA. Losses at the gene ends were 2 bases for V and 3 bases for J; bases not matched to a gene: 9.

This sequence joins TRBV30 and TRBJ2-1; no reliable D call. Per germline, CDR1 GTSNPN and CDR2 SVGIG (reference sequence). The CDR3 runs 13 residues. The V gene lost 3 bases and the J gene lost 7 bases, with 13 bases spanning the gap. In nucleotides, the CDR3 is TGTGCCTGGAGGGGGTGGAGAGGAAATGAGCAGTTCTTC. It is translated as CAWRGWRGNEQFF.

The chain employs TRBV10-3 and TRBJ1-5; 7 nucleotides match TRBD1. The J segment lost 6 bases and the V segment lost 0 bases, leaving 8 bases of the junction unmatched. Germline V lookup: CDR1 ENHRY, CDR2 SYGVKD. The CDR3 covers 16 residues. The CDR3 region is CAISESGGGAIQPQHF. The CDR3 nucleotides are TGTGCCATCAGTGAGTCGGGAGGGGGCGCGATTCAGCCCCAGCATTTT.

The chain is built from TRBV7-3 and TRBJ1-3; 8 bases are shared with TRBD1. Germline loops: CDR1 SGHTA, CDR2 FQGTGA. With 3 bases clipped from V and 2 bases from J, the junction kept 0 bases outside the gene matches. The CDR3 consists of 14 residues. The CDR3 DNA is TGTGCCAGCAGCTTGACAGGGGCTGGAAACACCATATATTTT. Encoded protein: CASSLTGAGNTIYF. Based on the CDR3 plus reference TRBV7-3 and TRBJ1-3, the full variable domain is GAGVSQTPSNKVTEKGKYVELRCDPISGHTALYWYRQSLGQGPEFLIYFQGTGAADDSGLPNDRFFAVRPEGSVSTLKIQRTERGDSAVYLCASSLTGAGNTIYFGEGSWLTVV.